The subject of this entry is one TCR beta chain. The antigen is undetermined. The repertoire was sequenced with immunoSEQ multiplex PCR; TCRdb's copy has only in-frame clones and lacks some. The data show tens of thousands of clones, around nine tenths seen once. Trimming at V came to 5 bases and at J to 0 bases, leaving 7 bases not matched to a gene. CDR1 KGHSH and CDR2 LQKENI come from the germline V gene. The CDR3 is 17 amino acids. The data were obtained in a study of OX40 agonist ivuxolimab in advanced cancers. The study's findings and limits: The expanded peripheral T cells' antigen specificity was not determined. Circulating CD4+ and CD8+ T cells showed clonal expansion by week 6 at 0.1 to 3.0 mg/kg.

It was autoimmune disease history or systemic immunosuppression that excluded patients. At baseline, cycle 4 day 1, and cycle 7 day 1, blood was sampled. The chain has TRBV18 and TRBJ1-1, with 12 bases identical to TRBD1. Sample: CD4+ or CD8+ T cells sorted from blood, taken in a trial of the OX40 agonist ivuxolimab. The sequence was collected from an adult with an advanced solid tumor such as melanoma, head and neck, liver or kidney cancer. The CDR3 DNA reads TGTGCCAGCTCATTCCCCGGGACAGGGGGCCTGAACACTGAAGCTTTCTTT. This gives the protein CASSFPGTGGLNTEAFF.